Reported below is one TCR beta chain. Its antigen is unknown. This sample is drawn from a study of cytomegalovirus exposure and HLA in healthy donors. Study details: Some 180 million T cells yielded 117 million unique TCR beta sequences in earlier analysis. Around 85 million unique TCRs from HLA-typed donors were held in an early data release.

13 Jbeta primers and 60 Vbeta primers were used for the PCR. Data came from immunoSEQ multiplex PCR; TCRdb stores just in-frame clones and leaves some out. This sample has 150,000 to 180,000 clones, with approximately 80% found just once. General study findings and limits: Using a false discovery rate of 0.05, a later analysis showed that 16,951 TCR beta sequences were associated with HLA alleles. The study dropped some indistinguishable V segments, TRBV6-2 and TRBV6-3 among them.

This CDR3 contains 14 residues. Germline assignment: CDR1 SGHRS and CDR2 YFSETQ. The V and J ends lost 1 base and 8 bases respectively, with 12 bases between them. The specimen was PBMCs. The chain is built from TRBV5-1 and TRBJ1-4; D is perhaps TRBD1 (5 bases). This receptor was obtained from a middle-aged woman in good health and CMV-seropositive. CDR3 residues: CASSLNGGEEKLFF. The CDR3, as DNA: TGCGCCAGCAGCTTGAACGGGGGGGAAGAAAAACTGTTTTTT.